Listed below are T cell receptor beta chains from one sample, sequenced in a study of control samples from healthy donors and cancer patients. The method was immunoSEQ multiplex PCR; TCRdb's version includes in-frame clones alone and lacks a portion of them. This repertoire shows some 200,000 clones, over 85% found once; its top ten account for almost 1.5%. Material: blood. The receptors come from a young man in good health. Both conserved end residues are part of each CDR3. The order of the fields is J gene, V gene, clone size, D gene, CDR3 DNA, CDR3 protein. The D gene is left open where the match is weak. Clone size appears in some rows only: once, few, many, or a class for an expanded clone.

TRBJ1-6 TRBV6-1 - TRBD1 TGTGCCAGCAGTGGAGGGACAGGGGGCCTCGGTTCACCCCTCCACTTT CASSGGTGGLGSPLHF
TRBJ2-1 TRBV3-1/TRBV3-2 - - TGTGCCAGCAGCCAAGCCCCCGGGTCCAATGAGCAGTTCTTC CASSQAPGSNEQFF
TRBJ2-3 TRBV2 - TRBD2 TGTGCCAGCAGTCCCTTGATAGCGGGGGGCACAGATACGCAGTATTTT CASSPLIAGGTDTQYF
TRBJ1-2 TRBV5-5 - TRBD1 TGTGCCAGCAGTTTGTCCGGGACAGGGGGTTATGGCTACACCTTC CASSLSGTGGYGYTF
TRBJ1-5 TRBV4-2 - TRBD1 TGTGCCAGCAGCCAAGGGACAGGGGAGGGACAGCCCCAGCATTTT CASSQGTGEGQPQHF
TRBJ1-1 TRBV3-1/TRBV3-2 - - TGTGCCAGCAGCTCTAGGGGGAACACTGAAGCTTTCTTT CASSSRGNTEAFF
TRBJ2-1 TRBV24-1 - - TGTGCCACCAGTGATTGGGGGGCAGCCTACAATGAGCAGTTCTTC CATSDWGAAYNEQFF
TRBJ2-1 TRBV2 - TRBD1 TGTGCCTCATACCGGGACAGGGGGCACAATGAGCAGTTCTTC CASYRDRGHNEQFF
TRBJ1-2 TRBV5-1 - - TGCGCCAGCAGCTTGGAATCTGGGGTTAACTATGGCTACACCTTC CASSLESGVNYGYTF
TRBJ2-5 TRBV5-1 - TRBD2 TGCGCCAGCAGCTTGGGACTAGCGGCCCAAGAGACCCAGTACTTC CASSLGLAAQETQYF
TRBJ2-1 TRBV6-5 - TRBD2 TGTGCCAGCAGTCCAGGGACTAGCGGGGTACCATTCTTC CASSPGTSGVPFF
TRBJ2-2 TRBV5-1 - - TGCGCCAGCAGTCGCTTGGGTCGGAGTGCGAACACCGGGGAGCTGTTTTTT CASSRLGRSANTGELFF
TRBJ2-3 TRBV5-1 - - TGCGCCAGCAGCCTACGAGGACAGAGCACAGATACGCAGTATTTT CASSLRGQSTDTQYF
TRBJ2-2 TRBV5-1 - TRBD1 TGCGCCAGCAGCGGGACAGGTAGAACCGGGGAGCTGTTTTTT CASSGTGRTGELFF
TRBJ1-3 TRBV3-1/TRBV3-2 - - TGTGCCAGCAGCCAAGCGGGGGCGGATGGAAACACCATATATTTT CASSQAGADGNTIYF
TRBJ2-3 TRBV5-1 - - TGCGCCAGCAGCTTTAAGACAGATACGCAGTATTTT CASSFKTDTQYF
TRBJ1-5 TRBV10-3 - - TGTGCCATCGCCGGCTCCTTCACAGAGCCCCAGCATTTT CAIAGSFTEPQHF
TRBJ1-5 TRBV19 - - TGTGCCAGTAGTATACAGGGTAGCAATCAGCCCCAGCATTTT CASSIQGSNQPQHF
TRBJ2-7 TRBV30 - - TGTGCCTGGAGTGTAGATAGGTACGAGCAGTACTTC CAWSVDRYEQYF
TRBJ1-6 TRBV30 - TRBD1 TGTGCCTTACTTCCTCCTCCAGGACAGGGTAATTCACCCCTCCACTTT CALLPPPGQGNSPLHF
TRBJ2-5 TRBV2 - - TGTGCCAGCAGTGGTCAGCCGTTGGAGACCCAGTACTTC CASSGQPLETQYF
TRBJ2-2 TRBV24-1 - TRBD1 TGTGCCACCAGTGATCCGGGGACAGGGGTCTCCGGGGAGCTGTTTTTT CATSDPGTGVSGELFF
TRBJ2-7 TRBV24-1 - - TGTGCCACCAGTGTGGAAGGGACCTACGAGCAGTACTTC CATSVEGTYEQYF
TRBJ2-1 TRBV20-1 - - TGCAGTGCTAGTGGGACGGGGTACGTCTACAATGAGCAGTTCTTC CSASGTGYVYNEQFF
TRBJ1-4 TRBV7-9 - - TGTGCCAGCAGCTTGACGCAGGGTAATGAAAAACTGTTTTTT CASSLTQGNEKLFF
TRBJ1-1 TRBV25-1 - - TGTGCCAGCAGTGATTCGAGGACGAACACTGAAGCTTTCTTT CASSDSRTNTEAFF
TRBJ1-3 TRBV5-4 - TRBD1 TGTGCCAGCAGCTCTGGGGACAGGGGGCGTAGGGGAAACACCATATATTTT CASSSGDRGRRGNTIYF
TRBJ1-1 TRBV30 - - TGTGCCTGGAGTGCCGCGGGCCAATGGCGCACTGAAGCTTTCTTT CAWSAAGQWRTEAFF
TRBJ1-4 TRBV13 - - TGTGCCAGCAGCCGAGTGGAGGGTTCAGTTACTAATGAAAAACTGTTTTTT CASSRVEGSVTNEKLFF
TRBJ2-7 TRBV25-1 - TRBD1 TGTGCCAGCAGTCCGTCCCGGGACAGTTACGAGCAGTACTTC CASSPSRDSYEQYF
TRBJ1-2 TRBV20-1 few - TGCAGTGCTAGAAGGCAGACTGGCTACACCTTC CSARRQTGYTF
TRBJ2-1 TRBV5-1 - TRBD1 TGCGCCAGCAGCTTTCAGGGACAGGGGCGGGATGAGCAGTTCTTC CASSFQGQGRDEQFF
TRBJ1-2 TRBV3-1/TRBV3-2 - - TGTGCCAGCAGCCAAGATTTGGGGGCCGTTAACTATGGCTACACCTTC CASSQDLGAVNYGYTF
TRBJ1-2 TRBV5-1 once - TGCGCCAGCAGCTTGGATGAGGGGGGCTATGGCTACACCTTC CASSLDEGGYGYTF
TRBJ1-4 TRBV2 - TRBD1 TGTGCCAGCAGTGATGGGACAGCCACAACTAATGAAAAACTGTTTTTT CASSDGTATTNEKLFF
TRBJ2-6 TRBV4-1 - - TGCGCCAGCAGCCCTCGACTGGCCACGGGCGCTGGGGCCAACGTCCTGACTTTC CASSPRLATGAGANVLTF
TRBJ2-1 TRBV18 - - TGTGCCAGCTCACTACAGGTCTACAATGAGCAGTTCTTC CASSLQVYNEQFF
TRBJ1-3 TRBV7-9 - - TGTGCCAGCAGCCCCGTAGGGGTTTGGGCCACCATATATTTT CASSPVGVWATIYF
TRBJ2-3 TRBV6-5 - TRBD2 TGTGCCAGCAGTTACTCGATGCGGGGGTTCACAGATACGCAGTATTTT CASSYSMRGFTDTQYF
TRBJ2-2 TRBV5-1 - - TGCGCCAGCAGCTTTACCACGTCCGGGGAGCTGTTTTTT CASSFTTSGELFF
TRBJ1-4 TRBV6-1 - - TGTGCCAGCAGTGAAGGGGGAAAACTGTTTTTT CASSEGGKLFF